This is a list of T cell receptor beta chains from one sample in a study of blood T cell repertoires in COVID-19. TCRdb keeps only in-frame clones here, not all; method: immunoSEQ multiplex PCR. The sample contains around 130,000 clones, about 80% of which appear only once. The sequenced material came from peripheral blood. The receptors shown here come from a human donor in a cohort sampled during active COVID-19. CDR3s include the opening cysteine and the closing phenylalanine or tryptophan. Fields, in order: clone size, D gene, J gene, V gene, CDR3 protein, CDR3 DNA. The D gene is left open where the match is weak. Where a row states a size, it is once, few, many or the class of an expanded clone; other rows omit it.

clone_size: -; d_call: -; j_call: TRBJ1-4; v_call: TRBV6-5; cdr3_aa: CASSPGGEKLFF; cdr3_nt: TGTGCCAGCAGCCCGGGAGGTGAAAAACTGTTTTTT
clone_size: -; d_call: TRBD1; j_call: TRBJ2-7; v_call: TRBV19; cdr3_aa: CASSMGTGGEQYF; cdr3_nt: TGTGCCAGTAGTATGGGGACAGGGGGCGAGCAGTACTTC
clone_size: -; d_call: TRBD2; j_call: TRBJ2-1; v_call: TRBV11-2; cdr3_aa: CASSFLAGTNNEQFF; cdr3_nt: TGTGCCAGCAGCTTCCTAGCGGGGACGAACAATGAGCAGTTCTTC
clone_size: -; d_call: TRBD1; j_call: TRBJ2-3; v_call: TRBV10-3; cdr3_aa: CAISEQGATGLTDTQYF; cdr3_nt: TGTGCCATCAGTGAGCAAGGAGCGACAGGGCTCACAGATACGCAGTATTTT
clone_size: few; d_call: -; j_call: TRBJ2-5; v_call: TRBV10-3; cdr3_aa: CAISGTLGETQYF; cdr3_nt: TGTGCCATCAGTGGGACTTTGGGGGAGACCCAGTACTTC
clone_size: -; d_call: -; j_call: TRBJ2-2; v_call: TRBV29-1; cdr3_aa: CSVDEHTGELFF; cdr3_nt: TGCAGCGTTGATGAGCACACCGGGGAGCTGTTTTTT
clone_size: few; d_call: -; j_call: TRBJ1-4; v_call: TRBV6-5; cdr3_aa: CASSFARQKNEKLFF; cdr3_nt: TGTGCCAGCAGTTTCGCCCGACAGAAAAATGAAAAACTGTTTTTT
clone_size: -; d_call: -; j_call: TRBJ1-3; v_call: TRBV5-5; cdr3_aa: CASSTVAGNTIYF; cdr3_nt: TGTGCCAGCAGCACAGTGGCTGGAAACACCATATATTTT
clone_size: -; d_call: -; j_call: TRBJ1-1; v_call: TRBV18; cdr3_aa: CASSVWAPNDMNTEAFF; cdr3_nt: TGTGCCAGCTCCGTCTGGGCACCCAATGACATGAACACTGAAGCTTTCTTT
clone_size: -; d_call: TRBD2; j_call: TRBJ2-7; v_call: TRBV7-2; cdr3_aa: CASSETGERGREQYF; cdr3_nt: TGTGCCAGCAGCGAAACGGGGGAGCGGGGGCGCGAGCAGTACTTC
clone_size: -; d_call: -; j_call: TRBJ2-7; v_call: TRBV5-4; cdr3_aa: CASSPGGYEQYF; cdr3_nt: TGTGCCAGCAGCCCAGGGGGGTACGAGCAGTACTTC
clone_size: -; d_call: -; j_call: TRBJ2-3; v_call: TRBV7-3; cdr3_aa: CASSLTRGTDTQYF; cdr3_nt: TGTGCCAGCAGCTTAACCCGCGGCACAGATACGCAGTATTTT
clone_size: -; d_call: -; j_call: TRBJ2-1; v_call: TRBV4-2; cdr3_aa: CASSQEWLQRDSYNEQFF; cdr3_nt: TGTGCCAGCAGCCAAGAGTGGCTCCAGCGAGACTCCTACAATGAGCAGTTCTTC
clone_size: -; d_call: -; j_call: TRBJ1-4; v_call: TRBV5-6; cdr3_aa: CASSRAGATNEKLFF; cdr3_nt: TGTGCCAGCAGCCGGGCAGGGGCGACTAATGAAAAACTGTTTTTT
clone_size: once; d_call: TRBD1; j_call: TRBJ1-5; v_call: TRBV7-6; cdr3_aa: CASSLGQSNQPQHF; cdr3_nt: TGTGCCAGCAGCTTGGGACAGAGCAATCAGCCCCAGCATTTT
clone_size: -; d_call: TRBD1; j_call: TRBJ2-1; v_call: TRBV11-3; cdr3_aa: CASSQRQGGFYNEQFF; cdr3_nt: TGTGCCAGCAGTCAACGACAGGGTGGATTCTACAATGAGCAGTTCTTC
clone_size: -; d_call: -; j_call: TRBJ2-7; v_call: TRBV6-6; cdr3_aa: CASSTSRGGGLNEQYF; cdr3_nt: TGTGCCAGCAGTACCTCTCGGGGAGGGGGTTTAAACGAGCAGTACTTC
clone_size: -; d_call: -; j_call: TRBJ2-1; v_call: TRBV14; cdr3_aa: CASSQTLEPHNEQFF; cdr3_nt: TGTGCCAGCAGCCAGACCCTAGAGCCCCACAATGAGCAGTTCTTC
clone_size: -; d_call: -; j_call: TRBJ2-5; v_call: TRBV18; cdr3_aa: CASSRQQGFQETQYF; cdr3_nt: TGTGCCAGCTCACGACAGCAGGGGTTCCAAGAGACCCAGTACTTC
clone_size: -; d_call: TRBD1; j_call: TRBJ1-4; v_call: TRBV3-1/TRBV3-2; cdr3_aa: CASRLTGTNEKLFF; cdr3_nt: TGTGCCAGCAGGCTGACAGGGACTAATGAAAAACTGTTTTTT
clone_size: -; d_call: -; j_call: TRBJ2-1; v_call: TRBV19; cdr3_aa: CASSIPRYNEQFF; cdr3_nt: TGTGCCAGTAGTATTCCGAGGTACAATGAGCAGTTCTTC
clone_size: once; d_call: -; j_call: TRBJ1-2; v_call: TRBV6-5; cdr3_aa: CASSYSTEGGYGYTF; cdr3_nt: TGTGCCAGCAGTTACTCGACCGAGGGGGGGTATGGCTACACCTTC
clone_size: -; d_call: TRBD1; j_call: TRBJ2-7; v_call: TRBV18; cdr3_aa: CASSRGGQGSFPYEQYF; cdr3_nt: TGTGCCAGCTCACGGGGAGGACAGGGAAGTTTTCCCTACGAGCAGTACTTC
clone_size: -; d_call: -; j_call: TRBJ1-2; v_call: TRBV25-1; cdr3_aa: CASSAHSGEFIYGYTF; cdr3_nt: TGTGCCAGCAGTGCCCATTCCGGGGAGTTCATATATGGCTACACCTTC
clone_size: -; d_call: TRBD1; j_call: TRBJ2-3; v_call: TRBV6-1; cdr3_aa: CASSERTGGPDTQYF; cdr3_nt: TGTGCCAGCAGTGAAAGGACAGGGGGCCCAGATACGCAGTATTTT
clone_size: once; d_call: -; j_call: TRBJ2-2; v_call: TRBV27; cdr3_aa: CASRTTYTGELFF; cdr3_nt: TGTGCCAGCAGGACTACATACACCGGGGAGCTGTTTTTT
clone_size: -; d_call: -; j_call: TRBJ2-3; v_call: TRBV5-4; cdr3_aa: CASSRPGRNTDTQYF; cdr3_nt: TGTGCCAGCAGCCGCCCGGGAAGAAACACAGATACGCAGTATTTT
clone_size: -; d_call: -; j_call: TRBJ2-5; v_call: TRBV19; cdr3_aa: CASRVGRRDKETQYF; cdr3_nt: TGTGCCAGTAGGGTCGGGCGACGGGACAAAGAGACCCAGTACTTC
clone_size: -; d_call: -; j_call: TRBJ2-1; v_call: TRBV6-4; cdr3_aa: CASSLEGGGGGYNEQFF; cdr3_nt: TGTGCCAGCAGCCTCGAAGGCGGGGGCGGGGGTTACAATGAGCAGTTCTTC
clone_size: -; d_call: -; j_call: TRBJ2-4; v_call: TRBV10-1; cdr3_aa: CASRGGDTPKNIQYF; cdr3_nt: TGCGCCAGCAGGGGAGGGGACACCCCCAAAAACATTCAGTACTTC
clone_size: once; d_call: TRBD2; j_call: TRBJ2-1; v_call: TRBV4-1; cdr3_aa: CASSLGGGTSSYNEQFF; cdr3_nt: TGCGCCAGCAGCCTCGGCGGGGGGACAAGCTCCTACAATGAGCAGTTCTTC
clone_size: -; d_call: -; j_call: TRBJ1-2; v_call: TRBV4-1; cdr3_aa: CASSQGDRTGGSNYGYTF; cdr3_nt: TGCGCCAGCAGCCAAGGAGACAGGACCGGTGGCTCTAACTATGGCTACACCTTC
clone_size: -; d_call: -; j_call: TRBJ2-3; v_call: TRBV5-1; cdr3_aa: CASRSQGLTLPTDTQYF; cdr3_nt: TGCGCCAGCAGATCCCAGGGACTCACGTTACCCACAGATACGCAGTATTTT
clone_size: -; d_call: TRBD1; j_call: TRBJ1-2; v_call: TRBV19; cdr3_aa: CASSTRQGFSYGYTF; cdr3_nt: TGTGCCAGTAGTACCCGACAGGGCTTCTCCTATGGCTACACCTTC
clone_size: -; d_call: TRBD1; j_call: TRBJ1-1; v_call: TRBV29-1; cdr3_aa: CSVEGRTGGREAFF; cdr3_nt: TGCAGCGTTGAGGGGAGGACAGGGGGCAGGGAAGCTTTCTTT
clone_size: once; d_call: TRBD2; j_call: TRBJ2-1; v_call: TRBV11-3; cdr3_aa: CASSLVGTSGGAPEQFF; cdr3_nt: TGTGCCAGCAGCTTAGTTGGGACTAGCGGGGGGGCCCCTGAGCAGTTCTTC
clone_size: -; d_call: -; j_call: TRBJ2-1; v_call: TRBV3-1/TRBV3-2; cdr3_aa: CASQNRAGMDEQFF; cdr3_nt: TGTGCCAGCCAAAATCGGGCAGGGATGGATGAGCAGTTCTTC
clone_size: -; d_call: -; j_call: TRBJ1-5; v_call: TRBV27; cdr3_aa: CASSSYRDGEPQHF; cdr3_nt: TGTGCCAGCAGTTCCTACAGGGATGGCGAGCCCCAGCATTTT
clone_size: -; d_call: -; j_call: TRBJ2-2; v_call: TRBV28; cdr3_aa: CASSWAGGELFF; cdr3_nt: TGTGCCAGCAGTTGGGCAGGCGGGGAGCTGTTTTTT
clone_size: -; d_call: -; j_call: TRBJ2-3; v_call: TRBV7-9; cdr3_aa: CASSFHQTDTQYF; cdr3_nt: TGTGCCAGCAGCTTCCATCAAACAGATACGCAGTATTTT
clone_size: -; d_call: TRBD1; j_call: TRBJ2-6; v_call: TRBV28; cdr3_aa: CASRPRGTGVSGANVLTF; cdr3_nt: TGTGCCAGCAGACCAAGGGGGACAGGGGTTTCAGGGGCCAACGTCCTGACTTTC
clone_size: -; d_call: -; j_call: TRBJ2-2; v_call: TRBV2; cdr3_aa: CASETRDLRGGELFF; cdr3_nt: TGTGCCAGCGAGACCCGGGACTTACGGGGCGGGGAGCTGTTTTTT
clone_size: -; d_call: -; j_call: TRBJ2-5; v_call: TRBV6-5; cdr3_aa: CASSSTRSSMETQYF; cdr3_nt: TGTGCCAGCAGTTCTACCCGTTCTAGCATGGAGACCCAGTACTTC
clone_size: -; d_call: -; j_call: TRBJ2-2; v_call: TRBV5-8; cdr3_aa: CASSRGRADTGELFF; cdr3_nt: TGTGCCAGCAGCCGTGGCAGGGCGGACACCGGGGAGCTGTTTTTT
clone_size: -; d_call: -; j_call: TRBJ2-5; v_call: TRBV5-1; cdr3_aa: CASSFDVAGSYQETQYF; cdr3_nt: TGCGCCAGCAGCTTTGATGTCGCGGGTTCGTACCAAGAGACCCAGTACTTC
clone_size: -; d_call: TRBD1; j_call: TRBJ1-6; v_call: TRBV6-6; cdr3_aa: CASSSDRNSPLHF; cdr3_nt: TGTGCCAGCAGTTCGGACAGGAATTCACCCCTCCACTTT
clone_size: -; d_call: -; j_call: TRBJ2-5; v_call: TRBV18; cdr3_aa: CASSPARQETQYF; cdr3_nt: TGTGCCAGCTCACCAGCACGGCAAGAGACCCAGTACTTC
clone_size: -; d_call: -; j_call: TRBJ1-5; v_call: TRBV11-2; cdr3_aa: CASSLEAGFNQPQHF; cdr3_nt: TGTGCCAGCAGCTTAGAGGCAGGGTTCAATCAGCCCCAGCATTTT